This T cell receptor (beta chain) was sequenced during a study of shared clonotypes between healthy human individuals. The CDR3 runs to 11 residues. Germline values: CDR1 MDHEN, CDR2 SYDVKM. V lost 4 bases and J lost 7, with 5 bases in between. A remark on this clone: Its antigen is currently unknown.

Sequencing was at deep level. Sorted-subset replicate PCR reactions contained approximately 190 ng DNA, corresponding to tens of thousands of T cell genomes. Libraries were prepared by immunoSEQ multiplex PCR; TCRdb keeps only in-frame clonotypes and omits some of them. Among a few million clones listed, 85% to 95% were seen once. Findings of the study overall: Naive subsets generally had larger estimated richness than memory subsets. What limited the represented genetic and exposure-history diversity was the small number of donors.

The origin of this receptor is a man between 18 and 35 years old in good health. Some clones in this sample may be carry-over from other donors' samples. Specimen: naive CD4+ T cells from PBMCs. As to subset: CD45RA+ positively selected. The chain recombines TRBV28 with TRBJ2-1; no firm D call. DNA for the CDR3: TGTGCCAGCAGTTCCTTTAATGAGCAGTTCTTC. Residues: CASSSFNEQFF. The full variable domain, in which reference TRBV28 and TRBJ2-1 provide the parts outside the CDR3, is DVKVTQSSRYLVKRTGEKVFLECVQDMDHENMFWYRQDPGLGLRLIYFSYDVKMKEKGDIPEGYSVSREKKERFSLILESASTNQTSMYLCASSSFNEQFFGPGTRLTVL.